This T cell receptor (beta chain) derives from a study of T cell repertoires in cytomegalovirus infection. CDR3 length equals 16 residues. CDR1 and CDR2 (germline): SEHNR, FQNEAQ (reference sequence). V gave up 4 bases and J gave up 8 bases, with 18 bases separating them. TCRdb itself ran the reads through MiXCR, one entry per CDR3 protein. Altogether approximately 700,000 distinct CDR3 sequences are present, less than 40% being singletons, with the ten largest covering about 2.8%. The clonotype originates from a human donor in good health (CMV status not recorded). Some clones in this sample may be carry-over from other donors' samples. V gene TRBV7-9 combines with J gene TRBJ1-6, with D tentatively TRBD1 (5 bases). The sequenced sample was PBMCs. The CDR3 is CASSSWDVGEDSPLHF. CDR3 sequence (DNA): TGTGCCAGCAGCTCCTGGGACGTCGGGGAGGATTCACCCCTCCACTTT.